The 6 T cell receptor beta chains presented below share a single source sample, sequenced in a study of patients and donors after allogeneic stem cell transplantation. TCRdb reanalysed the RT-PCR reads using MiXCR and keeps one entry per CDR3 protein. The table shows approximately 200,000 distinct CDR3 sequences, with 35% to 50% occurring only once. Input material: blood, either unsorted or a sorted T cell fraction (not recorded which). The receptor source for this set is a human donor who was either an allogeneic HSCT recipient or a stem cell or donor lymphocyte infusion donor (not recorded which). It is not recorded whose cells these are; they may come from a transplant donor.

This clonotype is a singleton in its sample. The J gene is TRBJ2-1, the V gene TRBV21-1; the D segment call TRBD1 is taken from the table without a DNA check. TRBV21-1 is shown as a pseudogene. This CDR3 spans 13 amino acids. CDR3: CASIHDRDSEQFF. CDR3 nucleotides: TGTGCCAGCATCCACGACAGGGACTCCGAGCAGTTCTTC.

The V gene is TRBV12-3 or TRBV12-4, the J gene TRBJ2-5; D could derive from TRBD1 or TRBD2 (6 bases each). The CDR3 has 14 residues. V lost 3 bases and J 3 bases, leaving 11 bases between the germline ends. CDR3 sequence: CASSFSGAEETQYF. CDR3 DNA: TGTGCCAGCAGTTTCTCGGGGGCCGAAGAGACCCAGTACTTC.

The chain employs TRBV19 and TRBJ2-1; tentative D call: TRBD2 (6 bases). V was clipped by 0 bases and J by 1 base, with 7 bases between them. The CDR3 is made up of 15 amino acids. CDR1 is LNHDA and CDR2 is SQIVND in the germline V gene (reference sequence). The DNA for the CDR3 is TGTGCCAGTAGTATAGAAAGCGGGTCCTACAATGAGCAGTTCTTC. This gives the protein CASSIESGSYNEQFF.

The chain couples TRBV4-1 to TRBJ1-2; 9 bases are shared with TRBD1. Germline CDR1 reads MGHRA; CDR2 reads YSYEKL. There are 17 residues in the CDR3. With V trimmed by 2 bases and J by 2 bases, 9 bases remained unmatched. CDR3 nucleotide sequence: TGCGCCAGCAGCCAACACGGACAGGGGAGGGGGAACTATGGCTACACCTTC. It yields the protein CASSQHGQGRGNYGYTF.

The chain recombines TRBV5-1 with TRBJ2-1, with 10 bases identical to TRBD2. The junction had 8 bases not matched to a gene; V was cut back by 1 base and J by 7 bases. CDR3 length: 16 amino acids. Germline CDR1 and CDR2: SGHRS and YFSETQ. CDR3 nucleotides: TGCGCCAGCAGCTTGTATCGTGATAGCGGGAGGAATGAGCAGTTCTTC. Protein product: CASSLYRDSGRNEQFF.

This clonotype was observed a handful of times. DNA of the CDR3: TGTGCCAGCAGTTTTTTTTACACTGATTCACCCCTCCACTTT. Protein: CASSFFYTDSPLHF. The rearrangement uses TRBV28 and TRBJ1-6; D ambiguous. Trimming took off 3 bases at V and 8 bases at J, with 11 bases between the two ends. The CDR3 has 14 amino acids. From germline, CDR1 is MDHEN and CDR2 SYDVKM. The full variable domain, its missing parts supplied by reference TRBV28 and TRBJ1-6, is DVKVTQSSRYLVKRTGEKVFLECVQDMDHENMFWYRQDPGLGLRLIYFSYDVKMKEKGDIPEGYSVSREKKERFSLILESASTNQTSMYLCASSFFYTDSPLHFGNGTRLTVT.